This T cell receptor (beta chain) appears in the sequencing data of a study of blood T cell repertoires in COVID-19. Background on the study: COVID-19 samples, acute and convalescent, were from the United States, Italy and Spain.

Original handling: How many nucleated cells were present was estimated from reference gene primer amplification. Some clones are missing from TCRdb's copy, which holds only in-frame ones; the method was immunoSEQ multiplex PCR. V and J calls and clone size come straight from that table; D and trimming were deduced from the DNA. In the table there are about 190,000 clones, about 80% of which are singletons. Germline-derived CDR1 and CDR2 are LGHDT and YNNKEL (reference sequence). The CDR3 runs 20 residues. Trimming removed 2 bases from V and 0 bases from J; junction bases left unmatched: 9. This receptor was taken from a man in his sixties with acute or convalescent COVID-19. Material for sequencing was peripheral blood. V and J are TRBV3-1 (or the pseudogene TRBV3-2) and TRBJ2-1, with 14 bases fitting TRBD2. The CDR3 loop reads CASSQFGTSGRLGSYNEQFF. CDR3 nucleotide sequence: TGTGCCAGCAGCCAATTCGGGACTAGCGGGAGATTGGGCTCCTACAATGAGCAGTTCTTC.